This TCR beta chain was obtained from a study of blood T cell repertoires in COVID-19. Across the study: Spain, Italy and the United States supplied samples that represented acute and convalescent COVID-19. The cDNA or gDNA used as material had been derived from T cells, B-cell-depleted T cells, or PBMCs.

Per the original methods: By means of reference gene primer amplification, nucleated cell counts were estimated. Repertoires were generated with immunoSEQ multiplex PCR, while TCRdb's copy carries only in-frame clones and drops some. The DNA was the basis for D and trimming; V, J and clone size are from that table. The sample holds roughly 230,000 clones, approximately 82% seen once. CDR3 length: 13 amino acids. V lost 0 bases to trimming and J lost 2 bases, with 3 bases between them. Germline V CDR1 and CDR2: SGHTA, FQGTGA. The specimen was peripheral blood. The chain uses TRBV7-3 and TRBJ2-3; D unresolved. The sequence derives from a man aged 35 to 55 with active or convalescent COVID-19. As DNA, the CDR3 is TGTGCCAGCAGCTTAACCATCACAGATACGCAGTATTTT. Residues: CASSLTITDTQYF.